Listed below are T cell receptor beta chains from one sample, sequenced in a study of blood T cell repertoires in COVID-19. TCRdb's table, derived via immunoSEQ multiplex PCR, lists solely in-frame clones and lacks some. The profile covers 270,000 or so clones, with about 89% appearing a single time and about 2.7% taken by the ten largest. Source material: PBMCs or T cells enriched from blood (not recorded which). The origin of the receptors is a young woman who had recovered from COVID-19. CDR3s include the opening cysteine and the closing phenylalanine or tryptophan. A D gene is named only where the DNA matches it firmly. Clone size is stated in some rows and not others, as once, few, many or a class when expanded.

d_call: TRBD2; clone_size: -; v_call: TRBV18; j_call: TRBJ2-2; cdr3_aa: CASSLHSLAGQNTGELFF; cdr3_nt: TGTGCCAGCTCACTTCACTCCCTAGCGGGGCAGAACACCGGGGAGCTGTTTTTT
d_call: -; clone_size: -; v_call: TRBV5-1; j_call: TRBJ2-2; cdr3_aa: CASSLAGTQHTGELFF; cdr3_nt: TGCGCCAGCAGCTTGGCTGGGACACAACACACCGGGGAGCTGTTTTTT
d_call: TRBD1; clone_size: -; v_call: TRBV4-3; j_call: TRBJ2-1; cdr3_aa: CASSQLTGGWGNEQFF; cdr3_nt: TGCGCCAGCAGCCAACTGACAGGGGGTTGGGGGAATGAGCAGTTCTTC
d_call: TRBD1; clone_size: few; v_call: TRBV5-1; j_call: TRBJ1-2; cdr3_aa: CASSIGTGNYGYTF; cdr3_nt: TGCGCCAGCAGCATCGGGACAGGAAACTATGGCTACACCTTC
d_call: -; clone_size: -; v_call: TRBV27; j_call: TRBJ1-1; cdr3_aa: CASSIPGAEAFF; cdr3_nt: TGTGCCAGCAGTATTCCGGGAGCCGAAGCTTTCTTT
d_call: -; clone_size: -; v_call: TRBV6-2/TRBV6-3; j_call: TRBJ2-1; cdr3_aa: CASSRDWHEQFF; cdr3_nt: TGTGCCAGCAGTCGTGACTGGCATGAGCAGTTCTTC
d_call: -; clone_size: -; v_call: TRBV3-1/TRBV3-2; j_call: TRBJ1-1; cdr3_aa: CASSQVPGNTEAFF; cdr3_nt: TGTGCCAGCAGCCAAGTCCCCGGGAACACTGAAGCTTTCTTT
d_call: -; clone_size: once; v_call: TRBV19; j_call: TRBJ2-1; cdr3_aa: CASSMGPQTYNEQFF; cdr3_nt: TGTGCCAGTAGTATGGGGCCCCAGACCTACAATGAGCAGTTCTTC
d_call: TRBD2; clone_size: -; v_call: TRBV18; j_call: TRBJ2-7; cdr3_aa: CASSPSAGKAYEQYF; cdr3_nt: TGTGCCAGCTCACCCTCAGCGGGGAAAGCCTACGAGCAGTACTTC
d_call: -; clone_size: -; v_call: TRBV4-3; j_call: TRBJ2-2; cdr3_aa: CASSQDPRGAGTGELFF; cdr3_nt: TGCGCCAGCAGCCAAGATCCCAGGGGCGCAGGGACCGGGGAGCTGTTTTTT